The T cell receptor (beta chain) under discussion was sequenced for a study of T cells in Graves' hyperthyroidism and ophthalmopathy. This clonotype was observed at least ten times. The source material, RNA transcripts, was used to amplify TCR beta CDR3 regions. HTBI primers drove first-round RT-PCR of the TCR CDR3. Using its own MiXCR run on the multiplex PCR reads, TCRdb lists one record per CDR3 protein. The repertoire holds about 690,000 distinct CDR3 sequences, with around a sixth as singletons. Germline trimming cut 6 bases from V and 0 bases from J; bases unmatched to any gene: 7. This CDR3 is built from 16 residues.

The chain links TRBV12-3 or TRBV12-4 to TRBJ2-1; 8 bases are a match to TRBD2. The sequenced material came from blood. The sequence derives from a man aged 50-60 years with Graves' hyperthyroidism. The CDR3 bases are TGTGCCAGCAGCTCCCGGGGGGGTAGCTCCTACAATGAGCAGTTCTTC. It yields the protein CASSSRGGSSYNEQFF.